This T cell receptor beta chain was sequenced during a study of blood T cell repertoires in COVID-19. TCRdb's copy holds only in-frame clones and misses some; the assay was immunoSEQ multiplex PCR. The sample includes some 190,000 clones, 75% to 85% of them seen just once. The junction had 3 bases not matched to a gene; V was cut back by 6 bases and J by 3 bases. CDR1 KGHDR and CDR2 SFDVKD come from the germline V gene. The CDR3 totals 13 residues. This clone was picked up a small number of times. The rearrangement joins TRBV24-1 to TRBJ1-1; 7 bases are shared with TRBD1. The clonotype originates from a woman aged 45-65 years with acute COVID-19. Input material: PBMCs or T cells enriched from blood (not recorded which). The CDR3 DNA is TGTGCCACCAGTTACGACAGGGACACTGAAGCTTTCTTT. Its translation is CATSYDRDTEAFF.